What follows are 19 T cell receptor beta chains derived from one specimen sequenced in a study of beta chain features in type 1 diabetes. Overall study results and limits: All four CD4+ subsets from Type 1 diabetes patients carried moderately but significantly shorter TCRB CDR3s.

Their cognate antigens are unknown. Expressed TCRB transcripts were sequenced, since all the RNA that had been isolated was reverse transcribed. The protocol was immunoSEQ multiplex PCR, while the TCRdb copy is restricted to in-frame clones and leaves out a portion. This table holds about 650,000 clones, around 12% found once. Sequences were obtained from naive CD4+ T cells from blood. These TCRs come from a man younger than 40 with type 1 diabetes.

V gene TRBV7-2 combines with J gene TRBJ1-2, with no clear D. V gave up 4 bases and J gave up 10 bases, with 22 bases separating them. Germline V gene data show CDR1 as SGHTA and CDR2 as FQGNSA. This CDR3 is built from 15 residues. CDR3 sequence (DNA): TGTGCCAGCAGCTCTTCGACTCGAACCCTAGCTTACTACACCTTC. This sequence encodes CASSSSTRTLAYYTF.

This clone was counted a few times. The chain recombines TRBV5-6 with TRBJ2-5; 9 bases line up with TRBD1. The CDR3 has 16 amino acids. Germline assignment: CDR1 SGHDT and CDR2 YYEEEE. With V trimmed by 4 bases and J by 6 bases, 13 bases remained unmatched. CDR3: CASSPNPGQGGKTQYF. DNA of the CDR3: TGTGCCAGCAGCCCAAACCCGGGACAGGGAGGAAAGACCCAGTACTTC.

The chain carries TRBV9 and TRBJ1-1; D possibly corresponds to TRBD1 (5 bases). The V gene's germline CDR1 is SGDLS and CDR2 YYNGEE. This CDR3 has 16 residues. Trimming shortened V by 0 bases and J by 2 bases, and 14 bases separated the two germline ends. CDR3 amino acids: CASSVGIGEVNTEAFF. The CDR3 DNA reads TGTGCCAGCAGCGTAGGGATAGGGGAGGTAAACACTGAAGCTTTCTTT.

This clone was observed a few times. The chain recombines TRBV29-1 with TRBJ2-5; D may match TRBD1 or TRBD2 (5 bases each). V lost 4 bases, J lost 4 bases, and 13 bases lay in between. CDR1 is SQVTM and CDR2 is ANQGSEA in the germline V gene. This CDR3 comprises 13 residues. The CDR3 here is CSVGVAGRETQYF. CDR3 in DNA: TGCAGCGTTGGGGTGGCAGGGAGAGAGACCCAGTACTTC.

This clone was counted between two and nine times. The V gene is TRBV11-2, the J gene TRBJ2-2, with D perhaps assigned TRBD1 or TRBD2 (6 bases each). V lost 3 bases, J lost 5 bases, and 10 bases lay in between. This CDR3 has 14 residues. Germline CDR1 is SGHAT and CDR2 is FQNNGV. CDR3 sequence: CASSFGGGTGELFF. CDR3 nucleotides: TGTGCCAGCAGCTTTGGAGGGGGGACCGGGGAGCTGTTTTTT. Variable domain in full (rest from reference TRBV11-2 and TRBJ2-2): EAGVAQSPRYKIIEKRQSVAFWCNPISGHATLYWYQQILGQGPKLLIQFQNNGVVDDSQLPKDRFSAERLKGVDSTLKIQPAKLEDSAVYLCASSFGGGTGELFFGEGSRLTVL.

The chain recombines TRBV2 with TRBJ2-3; 8 bases align to TRBD1. The CDR3 has 13 residues. Germline V gene data show CDR1 as SNHLY and CDR2 as FYNNEI. V gave up 6 bases and J gave up 6 bases; unmatched junction bases: 5. CDR3 nucleotides: TGTGCCAGCAGGGAGACAGGGGTGGATACGCAGTATTTT. The encoded protein is CASRETGVDTQYF.

The CDR3 DNA sequence: TGCAGCGTTGTTGGGCAGATCGGTGAAAAACTGTTTTTT. Protein: CSVVGQIGEKLFF. This chain links TRBV29-1 with TRBJ1-4, with unresolved D. This CDR3 region has 13 residues. Trimming removed 4 bases at V and 7 bases at J, with 13 bases between. CDR1 and CDR2 from the germline V gene are SQVTM and ANQGSEA.

The table lists this clone with a few counts. The rearrangement joins TRBV14 to TRBJ1-2, with D possibly being TRBD1 (6 bases). Trimming removed 7 bases at V and 5 bases at J, with 17 bases between. Per the germline V gene, CDR1 is SGHDN and CDR2 is FVKESK. The CDR3 is 14 residues long. The CDR3 sequence: CASTLTGNYYGYTF. The DNA for the CDR3 is TGTGCCAGCACCTTAACAGGGAACTATTATGGCTACACCTTC.

This chain links TRBV6-5 with TRBJ1-2, with 8 bases matching TRBD1. The CDR3 is 15 residues long. The V segment lost 4 bases and the J segment 4 bases; nucleotides outside the gene matches: 8. Germline CDR1 MNHEY, CDR2 SVGAGI. The CDR3 sequence: CASSSSGQATYGYTF. The CDR3 DNA is TGTGCCAGCAGTTCGTCGGGACAGGCGACCTATGGCTACACCTTC.

The rearrangement joins TRBV4-2 to TRBJ2-5, with TRBD2 identical over 13 bases. V was clipped by 5 bases and J by 4 bases; unmatched bases: 10. Germline V gene data show CDR1 as LGHNA and CDR2 as YNFKEQ. The CDR3 consists of 17 residues. Written as DNA, the CDR3 is TGTGCCAGCAGCTATCTACTAGCGGGGGGGCAGGGAGAGACCCAGTACTTC. It is translated as CASSYLLAGGQGETQYF.

The rearrangement joins TRBV7-9 to TRBJ1-5; D uncertain. V was pared by 4 bases and J by 2 bases, with 9 bases between. The V gene's germline CDR1 is SEHNR and CDR2 FQNEAQ (reference sequence). The CDR3 is 14 residues long. Here the CDR3 reads CASSSRFGNQPQHF. The CDR3 DNA is TGTGCCAGCAGCTCCCGTTTTGGCAATCAGCCCCAGCATTTT.

The V and J genes are TRBV5-1 and TRBJ2-6; weak D call: TRBD1 (6 bases). Germline V gives CDR1 SGHRS, CDR2 YFSETQ. The CDR3 extends over 17 amino acids. V was trimmed by 2 bases and J by 0 bases, leaving 12 bases between them. CDR3: CASSLWTASSGANVLTF. CDR3 coding DNA: TGCGCCAGCAGCTTATGGACAGCCAGCTCTGGGGCCAACGTCCTGACTTTC. Complete variable domain (other parts from reference TRBV5-1 and TRBJ2-6): KAGVTQTPRYLIKTRGQQVTLSCSPISGHRSVSWYQQTPGQGLQFLFEYFSETQRNKGNFPGRFSGRQFSNSRSEMNVSTLELGDSALYLCASSLWTASSGANVLTFGAGSRLTVL.

The chain has TRBV11-2 and TRBJ1-3; D gene uncertain. This CDR3 is 15 amino acids long. The germline V gene has CDR1 SGHAT and CDR2 FQNNGV. The germline V and J ends were trimmed by 2 bases and 0 bases, with 8 bases remaining between them. The CDR3 region is CASSLKLNSGNTIYF. In DNA, the CDR3 is TGTGCCAGCAGCTTAAAGCTGAACTCTGGAAACACCATATATTTT.

This clone was detected a few times. The chain carries TRBV27 and TRBJ2-3; 9 nucleotides line up with TRBD2. V lost 5 bases to trimming and J lost 1 base; unmatched junction nucleotides: 4. CDR1 and CDR2 (germline): MNHEY, SMNVEV (reference sequence). The CDR3 covers 15 residues. CDR3 sequence reads: CASSTPSGGTDTQYF. DNA for the CDR3: TGTGCCAGCAGTACTCCTAGCGGGGGCACAGATACGCAGTATTTT.

Regarding this clone: Distinct nucleotide sequences in the sample also encode this CDR3. The rearrangement links TRBV7-2 to TRBJ2-5; D not certain. Germline CDR1 is SGHTA and CDR2 is FQGNSA. V was cut by 1 base and J by 1 base, with 4 bases left in between. The CDR3 length is 13 residues. CDR3 loop: CASSLGLQETQYF. CDR3 nucleotide sequence: TGTGCCAGCAGCTTAGGGCTCCAAGAGACCCAGTACTTC.

This clone was detected only a few times. This chain uses TRBV6-5 with TRBJ1-1; D is ambiguous. This CDR3 contains 13 residues. Germline V gene sequence: CDR1 MNHEY, CDR2 SVGAGI. V was clipped by 7 bases and J by 1 base, with 10 bases between them. Here the CDR3 reads CASTGRGNTEAFF. CDR3 DNA sequence: TGTGCCAGCACCGGACGAGGGAACACTGAAGCTTTCTTT.

The CDR3: CSVEEGPNEKLFF. As DNA, the CDR3 is TGCAGCGTTGAAGAGGGGCCTAATGAAAAACTGTTTTTT. V usage is TRBV29-1 and J usage is TRBJ1-4; D possibly corresponds to TRBD1 (5 bases). CDR1 and CDR2 (germline): SQVTM, ANQGSEA. CDR3 length equals 13 residues. V shed 0 bases and J shed 3 bases, with 5 bases lying between them.

This chain connects TRBV29-1 to TRBJ2-4; perhaps TRBD2 as D (6 bases). V lost 7 bases and J lost 5, with 21 bases in between. Germline V gene data show CDR1 as SQVTM and CDR2 as ANQGSEA. The CDR3 loop spans 15 amino acids. The CDR3 bases are TGCAGCGCTCGTCGGGACTTGAGTGGCCAAAACATTCAGTACTTC. It specifies CSARRDLSGQNIQYF.

This clone was observed a handful of times. J is TRBJ1-3 and V is TRBV9, with 7 positions matching TRBD1. The CDR3 length is 15 residues. V shed 4 bases, J shed 2 bases, and the junction held 6 bases outside the gene matches. Germline V gene lookup returns CDR1 SGDLS and CDR2 YYNGEE. Here the CDR3 reads CASSFTGETGNTIYF. DNA for the CDR3: TGTGCCAGCAGCTTTACAGGGGAGACTGGAAACACCATATATTTT.